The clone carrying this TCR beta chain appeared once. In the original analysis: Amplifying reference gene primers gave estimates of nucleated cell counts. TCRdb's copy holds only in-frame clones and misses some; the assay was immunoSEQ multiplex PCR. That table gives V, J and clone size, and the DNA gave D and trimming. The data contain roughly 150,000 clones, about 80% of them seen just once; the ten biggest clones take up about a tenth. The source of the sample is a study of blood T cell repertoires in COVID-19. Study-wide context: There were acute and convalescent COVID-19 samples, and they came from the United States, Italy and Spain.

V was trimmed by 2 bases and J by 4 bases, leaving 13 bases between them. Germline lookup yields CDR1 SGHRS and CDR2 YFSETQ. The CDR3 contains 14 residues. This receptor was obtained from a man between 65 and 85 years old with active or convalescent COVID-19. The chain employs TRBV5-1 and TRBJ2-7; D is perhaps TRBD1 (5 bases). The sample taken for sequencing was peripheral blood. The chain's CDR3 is CASSFLAGRYEQYF. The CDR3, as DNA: TGCGCCAGCAGCTTCTTGGCAGGGCGGTACGAGCAGTACTTC.